This T cell receptor (beta chain) originates from a study of STAT5B mutations in CD4+ large granular lymphocyte leukemia. On this clone: Its specificity is not known. At one end, the junction sequence differs from germline, possibly due to a read error.

This table comes from immunoSEQ multiplex PCR, and its TCRdb copy is limited to in-frame clones, with some not included. The table has 20,000 to 25,000 clones, about 81% seen once. The V gene's germline CDR1 is SGHTA and CDR2 FQGNSA. There are 13 residues in the CDR3. Study observations and caveats: TRBV06-family usage was enriched in top patient clones (8/27) versus controls (2/35).

V usage is TRBV7-2 and J usage is TRBJ2-1, with D maybe TRBD2 (7 bases). Sequenced material: CD4+ T cells from blood buffy coats. The sequence was obtained from a human donor in good health. CDR3 in amino acids: CASSLAPRGPVIF. The DNA for the CDR3 is TGTGCCAGCAGCTTAGCGCCGCGGGGGCCTGTAATCTTC. Full variable domain (remainder filled in from reference TRBV7-2 and TRBJ2-1): GAGVSQSPSNKVTEKGKDVELRCDPISGHTALYWYRQSLGQGLEFLIYFQGNSAPDKSGLPSDRFSAERTGGSVSTLTIQRTQQEDSAVYLCASSLAPRGPVIFGPGTRLTVL.